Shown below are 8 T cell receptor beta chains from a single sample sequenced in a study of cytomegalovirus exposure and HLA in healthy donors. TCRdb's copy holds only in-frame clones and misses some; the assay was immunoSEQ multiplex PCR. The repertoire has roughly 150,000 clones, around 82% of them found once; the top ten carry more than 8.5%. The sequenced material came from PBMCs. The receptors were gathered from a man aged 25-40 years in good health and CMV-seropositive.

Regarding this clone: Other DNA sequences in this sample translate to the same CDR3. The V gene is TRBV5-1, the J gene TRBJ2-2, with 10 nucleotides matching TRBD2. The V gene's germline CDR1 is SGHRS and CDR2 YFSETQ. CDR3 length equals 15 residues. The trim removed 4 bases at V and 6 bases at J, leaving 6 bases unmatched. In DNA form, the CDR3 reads TGCGCCAGCAGCCCTCTAGCGGGAGAGGCCGGGGAGCTGTTTTTT. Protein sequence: CASSPLAGEAGELFF.

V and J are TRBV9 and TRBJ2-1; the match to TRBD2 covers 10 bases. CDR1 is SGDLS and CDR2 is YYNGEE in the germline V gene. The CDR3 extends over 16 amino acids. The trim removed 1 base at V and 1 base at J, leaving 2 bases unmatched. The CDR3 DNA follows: TGTGCCAGCAGCGTAAAACTAGCGGGGTCCTACAATGAGCAGTTCTTC. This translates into CASSVKLAGSYNEQFF.

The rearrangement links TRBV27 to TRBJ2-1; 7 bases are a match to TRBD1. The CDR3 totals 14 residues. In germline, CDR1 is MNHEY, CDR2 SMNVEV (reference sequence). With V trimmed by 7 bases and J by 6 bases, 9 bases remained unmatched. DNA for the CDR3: TGTGCCAGCACGGCAGGCCGGGACAGCAATGAGCAGTTCTTC. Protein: CASTAGRDSNEQFF.

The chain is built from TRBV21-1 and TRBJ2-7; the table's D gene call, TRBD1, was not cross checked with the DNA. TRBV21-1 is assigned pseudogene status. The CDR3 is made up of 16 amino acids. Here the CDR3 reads CASSKFLDRQTYEQYF. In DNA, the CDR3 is TGTGCCAGCAGCAAATTCCTGGACAGGCAAACCTACGAGCAGTACTTC.

This CDR3 is CAWGDPGRTYF. Written as DNA, the CDR3 is TGTGCCTGGGGTGATCCCGGGAGGACGTACTTC. The chain uses TRBV30 and TRBJ2-4, with TRBD2 matching 7 bases. Germline CDR1 is GTSNPN and CDR2 is SVGIG (reference sequence). V dropped 5 bases and J dropped 15; count of bases not matched to a gene: 10. CDR3 length: 11 amino acids.

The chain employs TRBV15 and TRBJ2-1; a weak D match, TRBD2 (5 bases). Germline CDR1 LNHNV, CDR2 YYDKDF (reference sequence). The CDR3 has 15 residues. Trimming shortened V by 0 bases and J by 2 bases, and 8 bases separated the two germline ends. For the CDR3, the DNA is TGTGCCACCAGCAGAGAGCGCGGGCCCTACAATGAGCAGTTCTTC. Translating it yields CATSRERGPYNEQFF. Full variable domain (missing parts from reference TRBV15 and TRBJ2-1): DAMVIQNPRYQVTQFGKPVTLSCSQTLNHNVMYWYQQKSSQAPKLLFHYYDKDFNNEADTPDNFQSRRPNTSFCFLDIRSPGLGDTAMYLCATSRERGPYNEQFFGPGTRLTVL.

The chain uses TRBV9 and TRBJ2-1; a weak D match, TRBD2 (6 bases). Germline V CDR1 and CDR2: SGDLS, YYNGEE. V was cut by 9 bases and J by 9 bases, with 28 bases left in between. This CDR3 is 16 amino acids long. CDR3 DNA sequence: TGTGCCAAACTCCAATACTCGAGACTAGAGTCGGGTGAGCAGTTCTTC. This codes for CAKLQYSRLESGEQFF.

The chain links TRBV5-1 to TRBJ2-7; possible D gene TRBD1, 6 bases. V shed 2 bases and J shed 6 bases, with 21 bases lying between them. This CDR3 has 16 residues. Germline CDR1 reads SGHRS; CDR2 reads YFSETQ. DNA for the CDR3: TGCGCCAGCAGCTTAGGGGGAACGCAGGTAGGGGCCGAGCAGTACTTC. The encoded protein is CASSLGGTQVGAEQYF.